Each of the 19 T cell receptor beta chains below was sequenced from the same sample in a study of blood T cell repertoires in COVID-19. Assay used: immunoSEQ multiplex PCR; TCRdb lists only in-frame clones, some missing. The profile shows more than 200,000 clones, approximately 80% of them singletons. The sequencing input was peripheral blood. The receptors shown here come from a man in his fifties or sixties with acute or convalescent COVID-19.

As DNA, the CDR3 is TGCGCCAGCAGCCAAGATGTGCAGGGGGGCGCAGAGACCCAGTACTTC. Protein product: CASSQDVQGGAETQYF. The chain carries TRBV4-3 and TRBJ2-5, with D tentatively TRBD1 (7 bases). The germline gives CDR1 LGHNA, CDR2 YSLEER. The CDR3 consists of 16 residues. V was cut by 0 bases and J by 4 bases, with 15 bases left in between.

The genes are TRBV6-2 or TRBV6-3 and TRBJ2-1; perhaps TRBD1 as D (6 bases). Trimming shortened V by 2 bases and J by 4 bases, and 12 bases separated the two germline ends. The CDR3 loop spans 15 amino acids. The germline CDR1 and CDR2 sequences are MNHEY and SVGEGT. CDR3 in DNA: TGTGCCAGCAGTTACGGGGGCGCAGGATACAATGAGCAGTTCTTC. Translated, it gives CASSYGGAGYNEQFF.

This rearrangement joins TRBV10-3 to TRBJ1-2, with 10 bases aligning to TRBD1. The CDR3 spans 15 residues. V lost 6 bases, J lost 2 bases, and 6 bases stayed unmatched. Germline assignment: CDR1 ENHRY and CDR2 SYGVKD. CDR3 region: CAIRGGTGANYGYTF. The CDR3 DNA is TGTGCCATCAGGGGGGGGACAGGGGCCAACTATGGCTACACCTTC.

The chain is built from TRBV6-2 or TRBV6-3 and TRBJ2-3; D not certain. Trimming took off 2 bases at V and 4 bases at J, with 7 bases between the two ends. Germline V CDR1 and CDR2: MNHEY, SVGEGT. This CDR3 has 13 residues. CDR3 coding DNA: TGTGCCAGCAGTTACGTCAGTCCAGATACGCAGTATTTT. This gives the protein CASSYVSPDTQYF.

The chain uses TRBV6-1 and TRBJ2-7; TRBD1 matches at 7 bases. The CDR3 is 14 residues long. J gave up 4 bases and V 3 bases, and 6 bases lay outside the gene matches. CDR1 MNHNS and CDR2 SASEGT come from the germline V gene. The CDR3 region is CASSEKDRWYEQYF. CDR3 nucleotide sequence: TGTGCCAGCAGTGAGAAGGACAGGTGGTACGAGCAGTACTTC.

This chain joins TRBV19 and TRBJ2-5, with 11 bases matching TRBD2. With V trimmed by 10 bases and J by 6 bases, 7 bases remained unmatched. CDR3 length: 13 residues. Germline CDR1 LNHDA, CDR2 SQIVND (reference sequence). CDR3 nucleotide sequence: TGTGCCACAAGACTAGCGGGGACAAAGACCCAGTACTTC. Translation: CATRLAGTKTQYF. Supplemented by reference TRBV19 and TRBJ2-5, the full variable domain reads DGGITQSPKYLFRKEGQNVTLSCEQNLNHDAMYWYRQDPGQGLRLIYYSQIVNDFQKGDIAEGYSVSREKKESFPLTVTSAQKNPTAFYLCATRLAGTKTQYFGPGTRLLVL.

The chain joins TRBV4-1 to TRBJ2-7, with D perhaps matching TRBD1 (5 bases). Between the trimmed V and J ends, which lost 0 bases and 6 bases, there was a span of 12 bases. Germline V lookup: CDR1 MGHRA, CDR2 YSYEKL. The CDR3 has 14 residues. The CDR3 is CASSQDDGRGEQYF. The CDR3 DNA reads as TGCGCCAGCAGCCAAGATGATGGAAGGGGCGAGCAGTACTTC.

The chain's CDR3 is CASSSSRVGEQFF. CDR3 DNA: TGTGCCAGCAGTTCCTCGCGGGTAGGTGAGCAGTTCTTC. The gene calls are TRBV27 and TRBJ2-1; D might be TRBD2 (5 bases). The CDR3 has 13 amino acids. The germline V gene encodes CDR1 MNHEY and CDR2 SMNVEV (reference sequence). V was shortened by 4 bases and J by 9 bases, with 13 bases between the two germline ends.

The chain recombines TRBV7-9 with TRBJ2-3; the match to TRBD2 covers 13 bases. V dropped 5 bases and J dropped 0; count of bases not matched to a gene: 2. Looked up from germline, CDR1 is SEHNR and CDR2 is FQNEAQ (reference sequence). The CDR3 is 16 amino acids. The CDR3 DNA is TGTGCCAGCAGCCCGGGACTAGCGGGGAGCACAGATACGCAGTATTTT. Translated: CASSPGLAGSTDTQYF.

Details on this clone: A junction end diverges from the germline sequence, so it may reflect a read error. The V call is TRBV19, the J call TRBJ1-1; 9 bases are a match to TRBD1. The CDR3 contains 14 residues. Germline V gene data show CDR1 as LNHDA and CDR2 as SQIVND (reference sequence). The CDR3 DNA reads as TGTGCCAGTACCCCGACAGGGGGGAACACTGAAGCTTCCTTT. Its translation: CASTPTGGNTEASF.

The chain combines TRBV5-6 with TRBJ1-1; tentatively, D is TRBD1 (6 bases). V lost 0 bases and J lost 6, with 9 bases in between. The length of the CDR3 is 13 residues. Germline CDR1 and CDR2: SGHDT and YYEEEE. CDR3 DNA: TGTGCCAGCAGCTTGGACAGGGCGGCTGAAGCTTTCTTT. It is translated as CASSLDRAAEAFF.

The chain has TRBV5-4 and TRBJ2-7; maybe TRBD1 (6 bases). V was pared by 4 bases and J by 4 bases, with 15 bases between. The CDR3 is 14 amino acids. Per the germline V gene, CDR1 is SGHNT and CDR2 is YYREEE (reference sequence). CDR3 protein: CASSPRGDRYEQYF. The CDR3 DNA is TGTGCCAGCAGCCCCCGCGGCGACAGGTACGAGCAGTACTTC.

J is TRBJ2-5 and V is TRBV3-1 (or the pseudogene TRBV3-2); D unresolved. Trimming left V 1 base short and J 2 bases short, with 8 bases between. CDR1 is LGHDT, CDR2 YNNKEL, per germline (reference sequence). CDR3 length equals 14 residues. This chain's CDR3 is CASSQGREQETQYF. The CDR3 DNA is TGTGCCAGCAGCCAAGGAAGAGAACAAGAGACCCAGTACTTC.

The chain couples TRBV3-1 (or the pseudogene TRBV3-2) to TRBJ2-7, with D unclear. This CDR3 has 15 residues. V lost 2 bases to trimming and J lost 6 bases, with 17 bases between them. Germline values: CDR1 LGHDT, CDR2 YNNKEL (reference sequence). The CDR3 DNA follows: TGTGCCAGCAGCCAATTATACAGTTTAAATTCCGAGCAGTACTTC. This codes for CASSQLYSLNSEQYF.

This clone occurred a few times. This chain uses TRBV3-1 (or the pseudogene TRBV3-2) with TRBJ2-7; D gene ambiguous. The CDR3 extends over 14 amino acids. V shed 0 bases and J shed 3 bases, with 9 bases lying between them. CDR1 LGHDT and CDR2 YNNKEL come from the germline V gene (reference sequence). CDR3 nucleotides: TGTGCCAGCAGCCAAGATACTTTAAACTACGAGCAGTACTTC. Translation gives CASSQDTLNYEQYF.

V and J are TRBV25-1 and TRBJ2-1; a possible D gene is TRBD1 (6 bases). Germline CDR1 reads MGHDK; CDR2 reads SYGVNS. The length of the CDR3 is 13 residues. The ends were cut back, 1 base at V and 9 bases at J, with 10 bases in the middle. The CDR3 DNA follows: TGTGCCAGCAGTGAATTTGGGGGCGTTGAGCAGTTCTTC. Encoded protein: CASSEFGGVEQFF.

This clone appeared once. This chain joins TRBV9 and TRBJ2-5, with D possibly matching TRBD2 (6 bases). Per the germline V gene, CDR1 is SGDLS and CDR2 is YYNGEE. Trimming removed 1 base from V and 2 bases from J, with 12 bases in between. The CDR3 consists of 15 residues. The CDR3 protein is CASSVTGVHQETQYF. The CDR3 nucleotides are TGTGCCAGCAGCGTAACGGGAGTTCATCAAGAGACCCAGTACTTC.

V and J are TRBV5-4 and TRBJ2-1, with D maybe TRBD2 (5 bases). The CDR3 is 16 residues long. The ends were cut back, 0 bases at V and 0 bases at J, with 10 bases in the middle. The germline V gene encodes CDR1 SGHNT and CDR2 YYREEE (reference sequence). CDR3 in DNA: TGTGCCAGCAGCTTGGAAGGAGGTAGCTCCTACAATGAGCAGTTCTTC. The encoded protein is CASSLEGGSSYNEQFF.

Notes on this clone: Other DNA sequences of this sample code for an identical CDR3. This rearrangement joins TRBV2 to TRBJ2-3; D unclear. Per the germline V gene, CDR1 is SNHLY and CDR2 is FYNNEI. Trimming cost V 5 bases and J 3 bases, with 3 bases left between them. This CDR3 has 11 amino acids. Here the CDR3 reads CASSYTDTQYF. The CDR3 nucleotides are TGTGCCAGCAGTTATACAGATACGCAGTATTTT.